The 3 T cell receptor beta chains below were found in one sample sequenced in a study of shared clonotypes between healthy human individuals. Generated by immunoSEQ multiplex PCR, the TCRdb table keeps only in-frame clones and is missing some. The table lists about 2,500,000 clones, roughly nine tenths of them singletons. The sequenced material came from naive CD4+ T cells sorted from blood. Subset given: CD45RA+ positively selected. Source of these receptors: a young man in good health.

The V and J genes are TRBV4-1 and TRBJ2-7; D may be TRBD2 (5 bases). The CDR3 is 14 residues long. V was pared by 0 bases and J by 3 bases, with 9 bases between. In germline, CDR1 is MGHRA, CDR2 YSYEKL. The CDR3 spells CASSQDPGDYEQYF. The DNA of the CDR3 is TGCGCCAGCAGCCAAGATCCCGGGGACTACGAGCAGTACTTC.

The CDR3 reads CSVAGLAGGHNEQFF. The CDR3 nucleotides are TGCAGCGTTGCAGGGCTAGCGGGGGGACACAATGAGCAGTTCTTC. The chain recombines TRBV29-1 with TRBJ2-1; 11 nucleotides align to TRBD2. The CDR3 length is 15 residues. Germline assignment: CDR1 SQVTM and CDR2 ANQGSEA. J lost 5 bases, V lost 4 bases, and 7 bases had no gene match.

J is TRBJ2-1 and V is TRBV4-3, with 10 positions matching TRBD1. This CDR3 comprises 15 residues. V lost 5 bases and J lost 5; bases outside the gene matches: 6. Germline V CDR1 and CDR2: LGHNA, YSLEER. The CDR3 region has the DNA TGCGCCAGCAGCAGCCGGGACAGGGGCCACAATGAGCAGTTCTTC. Its protein is CASSSRDRGHNEQFF.